The sequence of this T cell receptor beta chain was determined in a study of a mutant IDH1 vaccine in newly diagnosed glioma. Study-wide points: Pseudoprogression apparently tracked independently of changes in top peripheral T cell clonotypes.

Time point defined: week 5, during vaccination. Doses comprised 300 ug of mutant IDH1 20-mer peptide each, plus topical imiquimod. Each donor presented with a new WHO grade 3 or 4 astrocytoma that tested IDH1-mutant and showed ATRX loss. The germline V and J ends were trimmed by 1 base and 6 bases, with 12 bases remaining between them. This CDR3 has 14 amino acids. Germline loops: CDR1 SGHTA, CDR2 FQGNSA. Sequenced by immunoSEQ multiplex PCR; TCRdb stores in-frame clones only, minus some. The sample records around 40,000 clones, roughly four fifths being singletons. Details on this clone: Its antigen is not identified.

Here the sequenced sample was PBMCs, taken from a glioma patient whose treatment included an IDH1 peptide vaccine. The receptor was derived from a man aged 50 to 59 with glioma. This chain links TRBV7-2 with TRBJ1-2; D uncertain. Here the CDR3 reads CASSLVSGSDGYTF. Here the CDR3 DNA reads TGTGCCAGCAGCTTAGTTTCGGGGTCCGATGGCTACACCTTC. The full variable domain, in which reference TRBV7-2 and TRBJ1-2 provide the parts outside the CDR3, is GAGVSQSPSNKVTEKGKDVELRCDPISGHTALYWYRQSLGQGLEFLIYFQGNSAPDKSGLPSDRFSAERTGGSVSTLTIQRTQQEDSAVYLCASSLVSGSDGYTFGSGTRLTVV.